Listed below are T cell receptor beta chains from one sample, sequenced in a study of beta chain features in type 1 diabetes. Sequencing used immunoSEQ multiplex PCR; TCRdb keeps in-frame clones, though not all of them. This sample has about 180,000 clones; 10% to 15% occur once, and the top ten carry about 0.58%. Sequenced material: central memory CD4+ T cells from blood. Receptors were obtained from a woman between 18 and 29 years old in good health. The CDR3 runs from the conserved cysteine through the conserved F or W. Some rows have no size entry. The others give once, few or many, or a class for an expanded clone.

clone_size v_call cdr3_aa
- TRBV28 CASSLVRRRLNTEAFF
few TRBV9 CASSVGPSGAYEQYF
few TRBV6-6 CASSQGGGNGYTF
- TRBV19 CASTAYNQPQHF
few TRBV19 CASSRLAGGNNEQFF
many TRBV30 CAWSTTGALQETQYF
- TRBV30 CAWSGNSGNTIYF
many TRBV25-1 CASSDLADTTDTQYF
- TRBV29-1 CSVPSGSWDNEQFF
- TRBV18 CASSPNGGSDGYTF
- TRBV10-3 CASRIGQGIYGYTF
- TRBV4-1 CASSRPTSRGETQYF
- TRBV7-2 CASSEGTVANYGYTF
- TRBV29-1 CICGRLNTEAFF
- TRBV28 CASSIARRSYEQYF
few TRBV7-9 CASSFRSRGHEQYF
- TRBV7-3 CASSSLDRGGSDTQYF
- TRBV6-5 CASQQSGGGTDTQYF
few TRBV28 CASSLWGGTRRDTQYF
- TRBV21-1 CASSTLGVGNEQFF
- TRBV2 CATGTSGIQFF
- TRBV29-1 CSVEERREHRTEAFF
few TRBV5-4 CASGQRLDMNTEAFF
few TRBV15 CATSRDAPGGFDEQFF
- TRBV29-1 CSVEETGLTDTQYF
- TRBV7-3 CASSGRGGGIFEQFF
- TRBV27 CASSLVASGKYEQYF
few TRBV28 CASSQNTGYEQFF
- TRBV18 CASSTGETQYF
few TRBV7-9 CASSSRDRDGKNIQYF
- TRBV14 CASSQPGQKQFF
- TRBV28 CASRTGGYYGYTF
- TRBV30 CAWAGRSGNTIYF
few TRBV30 CAWRRAGGNYGYTF
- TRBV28 CASSGGYYGYTF
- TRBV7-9 CASSLPSGSGEQFF